Following are 18 T cell receptor beta chains from one sample sequenced in a study of early T cells in non-severe SARS-CoV-2 infection. TCRdb re-derived calls from the 5' RACE reads in MiXCR, one entry per CDR3 protein. The sample has over 100,000 distinct CDR3 sequences, roughly 13% seen once. Material: whole blood. The receptor set was obtained from an adult who was a healthcare worker with PCR-confirmed SARS-CoV-2 infection or an uninfected control (not recorded which).

This clonotype occurred many times. The chain employs TRBV12-3 or TRBV12-4 and TRBJ2-1, with a tentative D call TRBD2 (5 bases). The CDR3 sequence is 15 residues long. Trimming pared 3 bases from V and 9 bases from J, leaving 18 bases between. In DNA, the CDR3 is TGTGCCAGCAGTTTCCAGGACGGGGTCGTGGTTGAGCAGTTCTTC. The encoded protein is CASSFQDGVVVEQFF.

The chain joins TRBV5-6 to TRBJ1-1; the D gene is possibly TRBD1 (5 bases). With 4 bases removed from V and 1 base from J, the gap between germline ends came to 14 bases. CDR3 length equals 15 residues. The germline gives CDR1 SGHDT, CDR2 YYEEEE. CDR3 residues: CASSAWGKGNTEAFF. CDR3 DNA: TGTGCCAGCAGCGCATGGGGGAAGGGGAACACTGAAGCTTTCTTT.

This clonotype was seen only a few times. This chain uses TRBV6-5 with TRBJ1-6; tentatively, D is TRBD1 (6 bases). CDR1 MNHEY and CDR2 SVGAGI come from the germline V gene. Trimming took 5 bases from V and 8 from J, leaving 16 bases between them. This CDR3 region has 15 residues. The CDR3 DNA follows: TGTGCCAGCAGTCGATCAGGGGCAATTGATTCACCCCTCCACTTT. Encoded protein: CASSRSGAIDSPLHF.

This clonotype has only a few counts. The chain employs TRBV11-2 and TRBJ2-7; possibly TRBD2 for D (6 bases). CDR1 and CDR2 (germline): SGHAT, FQNNGV. Between the trimmed V and J ends, which lost 4 bases and 4 bases, there was a span of 20 bases. This CDR3 is 16 amino acids long. CDR3 nucleotides: TGTGCCAGCAGCTCCCCTCGGGGAGGAAGGTTTTACGAGCAGTACTTC. This encodes CASSSPRGGRFYEQYF.

This clonotype was seen ten or more times. CDR3 loop: CASSLEQGTLHYEQYF. The CDR3 DNA is TGTGCCAGCAGTCTCGAACAGGGGACCCTTCACTACGAGCAGTACTTC. The chain recombines TRBV7-9 with TRBJ2-7; the match to TRBD1 covers 7 bases. With V trimmed by 6 bases and J by 3 bases, 14 bases remained unmatched. CDR1 is SEHNR, CDR2 FQNEAQ, per germline (reference sequence). The CDR3 length is 16 residues.

In this sample, this clonotype turned up many times. This chain connects TRBV5-1 to TRBJ2-5, with 7 bases lining up with TRBD2. The germline V gene has CDR1 SGHRS and CDR2 YFSETQ. The V gene end was trimmed by 4 bases and the J gene end by 5 bases; junction bases not matched to a gene: 8. The CDR3 has 14 residues. The CDR3 sequence: CASSPRTSVETQYF. The CDR3 DNA reads as TGCGCCAGCAGCCCGCGGACTAGTGTTGAGACCCAGTACTTC.

CDR3 loop: CASSPPNEQYF. The CDR3 region has the DNA TGTGCCAGCAGTCCCCCCAACGAGCAGTACTTC. The chain couples TRBV27 to TRBJ2-7; D not certain. The CDR3 sequence is 11 residues long. Germline V gives CDR1 MNHEY, CDR2 SMNVEV (reference sequence). Trimming shortened V by 5 bases and J by 5 bases, and 7 bases separated the two germline ends.

The V gene is TRBV12-3 or TRBV12-4, the J gene TRBJ1-1, with D perhaps matching TRBD1 (5 bases). V lost 4 bases and J 1 base, leaving 10 bases between the germline ends. The CDR3 consists of 14 residues. CDR3 amino acids: CASSSGLPNTEAFF. In nucleotides, the CDR3 is TGTGCCAGCAGTTCGGGGCTACCGAACACTGAAGCTTTCTTT.

This clonotype occurred a few times. The V gene is TRBV12-3 or TRBV12-4, the J gene TRBJ2-7; 9 bases align to TRBD1. V shed 0 bases, J shed 1 base, and the junction held 1 base outside the gene matches. The CDR3 is made up of 15 amino acids. The CDR3 DNA reads TGTGCCAGCAGTTTAGCGGGACAGGGATCCTACGAGCAGTACTTC. This encodes CASSLAGQGSYEQYF.

The sample holds many counts of this clonotype. This chain connects TRBV19 to TRBJ1-5, with 9 bases aligning to TRBD1. After removal of 1 base from V and 4 bases from J, the junction contained 5 bases not matched to a gene. Germline V lookup: CDR1 LNHDA, CDR2 SQIVND (reference sequence). CDR3 size: 16 residues. The CDR3 reads CASSIVGQGKNQPQHF. The CDR3 DNA reads as TGTGCCAGTAGTATAGTCGGACAGGGGAAGAATCAGCCCCAGCATTTT.

The table lists this clonotype with many counts. The rearrangement joins TRBV2 to TRBJ2-3; D not resolved. Deletions cut 7 bases from V and 2 bases from J, with 19 bases between. The CDR3 spans 16 residues. In germline, CDR1 is SNHLY, CDR2 FYNNEI. CDR3 in amino acids: CASNGAQTIPTDTQYF. Here the CDR3 DNA reads TGTGCCAGCAACGGAGCACAGACAATTCCCACAGATACGCAGTATTTT.

Many counts were recorded for this clonotype. J is TRBJ2-1 and V is TRBV20-1; 9 bases match TRBD1. The CDR3 covers 14 residues. Germline trimming cut 4 bases from V and 2 bases from J; bases unmatched to any gene: 3. Germline values: CDR1 DFQATT, CDR2 SNEGSKA (reference sequence). CDR3 DNA sequence: TGCAGTGCTACGGGACAGGGTGCCTACAATGAGCAGTTCTTC. Residues: CSATGQGAYNEQFF.

The table lists this clonotype with many counts. This rearrangement joins TRBV24-1 to TRBJ2-2, with D tentatively TRBD2 (5 bases). The V gene lost 3 bases and the J gene lost 1 base, with 14 bases spanning the gap. The CDR3 loop spans 17 amino acids. Germline loops: CDR1 KGHDR, CDR2 SFDVKD. CDR3 DNA: TGTGCCACCAGTGATCGAACCCCAGGAGGGAACACCGGGGAGCTGTTTTTT. The encoded protein is CATSDRTPGGNTGELFF.

This clonotype has just a few counts. The chain couples TRBV20-1 to TRBJ2-5; weak D call: TRBD1 (6 bases). V lost 5 bases and J 0 bases, leaving 10 bases between the germline ends. Germline V gene sequence: CDR1 DFQATT, CDR2 SNEGSKA (reference sequence). The CDR3 spans 13 residues. The CDR3 nucleotides are TGCAGTGCTTCAGGGGTCGACCAAGAGACCCAGTACTTC. This gives the protein CSASGVDQETQYF.

This clonotype was seen a handful of times. The V call is TRBV20-1, the J call TRBJ2-1; no definite D call. The V end was cut by 0 bases, the J end by 8 bases, with 8 bases between. This CDR3 is 12 amino acids long. Germline V gives CDR1 DFQATT, CDR2 SNEGSKA (reference sequence). This chain's CDR3 is CSARENRDEQFF. The DNA for the CDR3 is TGCAGTGCTAGAGAGAATCGCGATGAGCAGTTCTTC.

The chain carries TRBV5-4 and TRBJ2-1, with 7 nucleotides matching TRBD2. CDR1 SGHNT and CDR2 YYREEE come from the germline V gene (reference sequence). V dropped 3 bases and J dropped 2; count of bases not matched to a gene: 8. The CDR3 length is 16 residues. The CDR3 sequence: CASSSAVAGAYNEQFF. CDR3 bases: TGTGCCAGCAGCTCGGCCGTTGCGGGAGCCTACAATGAGCAGTTCTTC.

This clonotype was seen ten or more times. The V gene is TRBV2, the J gene TRBJ2-3, with a weak D call TRBD2 (6 bases). The length of the CDR3 is 15 residues. CDR1 SNHLY and CDR2 FYNNEI come from the germline V gene. V shed 2 bases and J shed 3 bases, with 12 bases lying between them. The CDR3 DNA reads TGTGCCAGCAGTGAACCCCCTAGCGAGACAGATACGCAGTATTTT. Translation gives CASSEPPSETDTQYF.

This clonotype has ten or more counts. The chain carries TRBV7-8 and TRBJ2-7, with D unclear. The CDR3 extends over 12 amino acids. Germline-derived CDR1 and CDR2 are SGHVS and FQNEAQ. V shed 0 bases and J shed 5 bases, with 5 bases lying between them. The CDR3 loop is CASSLASNEQYF. The CDR3, as DNA: TGTGCCAGCAGCTTAGCCTCGAACGAGCAGTACTTC. Filled out from reference TRBV7-8 and TRBJ2-7, the complete variable domain reads GAGVSQSPRYKVAKRGQDVALRCDPISGHVSLFWYQQALGQGPEFLTYFQNEAQLDKSGLPSDRFFAERPEGSVSTLKIQRTQQEDSAVYLCASSLASNEQYFGPGTRLTVT.